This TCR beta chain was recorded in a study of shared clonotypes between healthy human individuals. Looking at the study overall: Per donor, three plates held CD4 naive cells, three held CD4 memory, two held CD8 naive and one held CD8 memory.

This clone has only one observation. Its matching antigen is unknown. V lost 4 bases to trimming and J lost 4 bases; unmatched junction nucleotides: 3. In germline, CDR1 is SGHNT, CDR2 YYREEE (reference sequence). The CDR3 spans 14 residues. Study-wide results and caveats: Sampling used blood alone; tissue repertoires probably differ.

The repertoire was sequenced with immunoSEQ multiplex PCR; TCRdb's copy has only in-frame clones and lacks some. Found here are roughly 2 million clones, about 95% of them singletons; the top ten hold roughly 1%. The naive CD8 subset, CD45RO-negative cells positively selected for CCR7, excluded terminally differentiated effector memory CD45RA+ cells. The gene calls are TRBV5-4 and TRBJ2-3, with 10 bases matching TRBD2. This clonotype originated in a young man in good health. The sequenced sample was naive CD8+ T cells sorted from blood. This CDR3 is CASSLGTSADTQYF. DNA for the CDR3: TGTGCCAGCAGCCTAGGGACTAGCGCAGATACGCAGTATTTT.